This TCR beta chain came from a study of memory CD8 T cells in hepatitis C reinfection. In the study overall: A positive HCV RNA test after two negatives ≥60 days apart defined reinfection.

Clones were sequenced by immunoSEQ multiplex PCR, and TCRdb holds only the in-frame ones, with some missing. The sample lists 35,000 to 50,000 clones, around 89% occurring once. As to time point: peak reinfection, 3 to 8 weeks after reinfection detection. The sorted cells went straight to TCR sequencing with no prior in vitro expansion. A couple of donors provided sorted CD3+ CD8+ CD45RO- naive CD8 T cells at all three reinfection time points. The V gene lost 4 bases and the J gene lost 7 bases, with 18 bases spanning the gap. Germline loops: CDR1 SGDLS, CDR2 YYNGEE. The CDR3 covers 15 residues. V usage is TRBV9 and J usage is TRBJ2-1; a possible D gene is TRBD2 (6 bases). The material sequenced was naive CD8+ T cells sorted from blood. The sequence came from a man between 18 and 35 years old with hepatitis C virus infection. This CDR3 reads CASSPASARTNEQFF. In DNA, the CDR3 is TGTGCCAGCAGCCCGGCTAGCGCCAGAACGAATGAGCAGTTCTTC.